Given below is one TCR beta chain in context. As yet, its antigen is unknown. These data come from a study of T cell responses to AZD1222 COVID-19 vaccine. Study in general: Pooling covered second doses at about 4 or about 12 weeks. Broader study findings: Among vaccine-associated CD4 TCRs, coverage spanned spike, with dominance at 160-218 and 743-854. A mostly white British donor set with more females was recruited, and clonal diversity was possibly underestimated. Unmutated regions of variants are reportedly targeted by nearly half of spike-specific TCRs.

Per germline, CDR1 SGHAT and CDR2 FQNNGV. V lost 1 base and J lost 8, with 9 bases in between. The CDR3 is 13 residues long. Repertoires were generated with immunoSEQ multiplex PCR, while TCRdb's copy carries only in-frame clones and drops some. The sample shows about 85,000 clones, approximately 87% of them seen only once. The clonotype was recovered from an adult in good health. The V and J genes are TRBV11-2 and TRBJ1-5, with D unclear. The source was peripheral blood, collected on day 0 of AZD1222 vaccination. This chain's CDR3 is CASSLGWSEPQHF. CDR3 nucleotides: TGTGCCAGCAGCTTAGGCTGGTCCGAGCCCCAGCATTTT.